This TCR beta chain derives from a study of post-analysis software for immune sequencing data (dated by TCRdb to between 2014 and 2016). For the study in its entirety: Recorded disease courses included relapsing-remitting, secondary progressive and progressive-relapsing multiple sclerosis, with some patients lacking subtype annotation. A subset of samples was prepared in parallel using single-end sample barcoding, then pooled and co-amplified after Illumina adapter ligation. The multiple sclerosis patient repertoires were compared with 11 previously published healthy control repertoires from donors aged about 6 to 26 years. The investigation overall reported the following: Patients showed significantly higher frequencies than controls for 4 or 5 TRBV segments, among them TRBV5-6, TRBV5-1 and TRBV20-1. Significantly lower normalized Chao1 diversity was found in multiple sclerosis patients than in controls, suggesting substantial peripheral T-cell clonal expansion. Strong co-clustering of samples prepared in the same batch was shown by direct clustering with F measure, prompting a batch-effect correction. The multiple sclerosis patient group was slightly younger than the control group.

The library relied on PCR. TCRdb shows the sequencer as Illumina HiSeq 2500. Unique molecular identifiers were incorporated into TCR beta cDNA libraries to reduce PCR and sequencing biases. Every 1 to 10 million input T cells yielded approximately 500,000 cDNA molecules, meaning each molecule approximated one T cell. The same protocol used for the earlier healthy control dataset was applied to prepare and sequence the patient libraries. Samples belonging to the same batch were prepared together, multiplexed and sequenced on a shared HiSeq lane. Regarding the original processing steps: Raw barcoded reads were processed with MIGEC, and single-read molecular identifier groups were discarded before consensus assembly and CDR3 extraction. VDJtools was used for post-analysis of the clonotype tables, with diversity normalized by down-sampling every dataset to the smallest sample size. In repertoire overlap clustering, CDR3 amino acid sequences, but not nucleotide sequences, were matched to correct batch-related cross-sample contamination. TCRdb redid the processing of the public reads, applying fastp at Q25 and MiXCR, and retained in-frame beta chains. Entries are consolidated by CDR3 protein sequence, retaining the most common genes and DNA. V and J calls and clone size were set by TCRdb, not the authors. Within this sample are approximately 460,000 distinct CDR3 sequences, with around 40% of them counted one time only. About 12% of the sample is in the top ten clones.

To demonstrate the VDJtools post-analysis software, the study profiled TCR beta repertoires from the peripheral blood of about 13 young patients with multiple sclerosis. The multiple sclerosis patients were children and adolescents between roughly 6 and 17 years of age. Notes on this clonotype: The clone's antigen remains unknown. No clone much larger than this one lies a single base away; base qualities are absent.

V gives up 3 bases and J gives up 0 bases, and the segment between their germline ends measures 9 bases. The CDR1 and CDR2 encoded by the germline V gene are KGHDR and SFDVKD. The CDR3 runs 15 residues from the cysteine to the phenylalanine. Of the read, only the CDR3 DNA is kept; its 45 bases are in frame from base 1. Sequenced material: blood. The clonotype originates from a girl aged 5-17 years with multiple sclerosis. Here the chain combines TRBV24-1 and TRBJ2-3; the D gene is perhaps TRBD1, on 5 matching bases. The nucleotides read TGTGCCACCAGTGATCCGACAGCGAGCACAGATACGCAGTATTTT. This is translated as CATSDPTASTDTQYF.